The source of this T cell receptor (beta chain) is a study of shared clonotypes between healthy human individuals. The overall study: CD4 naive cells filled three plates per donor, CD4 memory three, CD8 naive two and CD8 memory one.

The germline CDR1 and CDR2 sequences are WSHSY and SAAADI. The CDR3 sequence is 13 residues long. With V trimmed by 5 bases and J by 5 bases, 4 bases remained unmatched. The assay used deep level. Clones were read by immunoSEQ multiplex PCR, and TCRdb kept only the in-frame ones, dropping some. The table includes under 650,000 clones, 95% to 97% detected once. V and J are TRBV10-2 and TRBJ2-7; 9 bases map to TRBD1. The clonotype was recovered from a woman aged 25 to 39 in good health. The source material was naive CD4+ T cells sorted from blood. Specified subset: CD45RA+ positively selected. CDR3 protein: CASSTGGGNEQYF. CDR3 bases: TGCGCCAGCAGTACAGGGGGCGGGAACGAGCAGTACTTC.